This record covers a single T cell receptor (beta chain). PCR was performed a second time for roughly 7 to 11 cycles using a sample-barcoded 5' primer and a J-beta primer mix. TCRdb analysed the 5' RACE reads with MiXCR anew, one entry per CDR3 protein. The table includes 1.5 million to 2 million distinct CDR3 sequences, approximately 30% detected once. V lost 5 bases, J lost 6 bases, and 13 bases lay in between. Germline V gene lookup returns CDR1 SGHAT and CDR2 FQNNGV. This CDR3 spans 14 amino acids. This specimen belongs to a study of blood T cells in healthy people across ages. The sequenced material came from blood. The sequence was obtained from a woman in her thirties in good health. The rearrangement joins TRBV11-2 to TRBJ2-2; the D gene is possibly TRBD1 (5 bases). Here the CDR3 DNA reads TGTGCCAGCAGCCCATATTGGGGCCCCGGGGAGCTGTTTTTT. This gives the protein CASSPYWGPGELFF.